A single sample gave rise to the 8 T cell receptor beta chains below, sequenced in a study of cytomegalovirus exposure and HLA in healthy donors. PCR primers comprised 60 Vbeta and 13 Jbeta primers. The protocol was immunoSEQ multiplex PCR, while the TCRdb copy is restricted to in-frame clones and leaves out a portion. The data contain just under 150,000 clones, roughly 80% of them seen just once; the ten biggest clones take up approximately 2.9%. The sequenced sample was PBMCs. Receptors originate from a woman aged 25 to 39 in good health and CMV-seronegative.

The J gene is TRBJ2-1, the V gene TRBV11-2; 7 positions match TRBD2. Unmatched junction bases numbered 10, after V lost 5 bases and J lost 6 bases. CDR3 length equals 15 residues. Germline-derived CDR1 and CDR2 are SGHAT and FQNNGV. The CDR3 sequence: CASSRTRLAPNEQFF. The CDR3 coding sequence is TGTGCCAGCAGCCGGACCCGACTAGCACCCAATGAGCAGTTCTTC.

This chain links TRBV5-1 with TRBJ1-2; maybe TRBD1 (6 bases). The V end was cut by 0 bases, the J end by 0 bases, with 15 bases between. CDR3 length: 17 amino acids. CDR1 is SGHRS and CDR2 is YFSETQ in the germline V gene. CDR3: CASSLATGTPTNYGYTF. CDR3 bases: TGCGCCAGCAGCTTGGCCACCGGGACACCGACTAACTATGGCTACACCTTC.

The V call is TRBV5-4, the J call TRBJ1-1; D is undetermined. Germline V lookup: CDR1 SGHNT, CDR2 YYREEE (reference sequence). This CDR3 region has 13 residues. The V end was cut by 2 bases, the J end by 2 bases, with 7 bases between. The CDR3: CASSFQVNTEAFF. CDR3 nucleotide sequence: TGTGCCAGCAGCTTTCAGGTAAACACTGAAGCTTTCTTT.

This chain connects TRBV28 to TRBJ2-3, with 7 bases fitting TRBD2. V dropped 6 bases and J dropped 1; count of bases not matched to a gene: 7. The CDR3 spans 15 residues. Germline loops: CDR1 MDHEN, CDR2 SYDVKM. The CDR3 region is CASSPPAGGTDTQYF. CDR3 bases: TGTGCCAGCAGCCCGCCGGCGGGGGGCACAGATACGCAGTATTTT. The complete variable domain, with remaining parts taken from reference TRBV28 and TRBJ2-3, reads DVKVTQSSRYLVKRTGEKVFLECVQDMDHENMFWYRQDPGLGLRLIYFSYDVKMKEKGDIPEGYSVSREKKERFSLILESASTNQTSMYLCASSPPAGGTDTQYFGPGTRLTVL.

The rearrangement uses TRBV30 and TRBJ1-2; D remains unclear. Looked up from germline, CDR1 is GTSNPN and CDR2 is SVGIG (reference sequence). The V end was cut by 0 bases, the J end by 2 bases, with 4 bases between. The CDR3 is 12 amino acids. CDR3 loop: CAWSVTNYGYTF. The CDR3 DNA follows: TGTGCCTGGAGTGTCACAAACTATGGCTACACCTTC.

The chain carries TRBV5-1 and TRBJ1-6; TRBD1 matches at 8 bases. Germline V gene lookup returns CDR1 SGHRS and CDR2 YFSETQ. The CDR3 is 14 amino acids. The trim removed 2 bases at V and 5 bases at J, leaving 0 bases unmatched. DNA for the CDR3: TGCGCCAGCAGCTTACAGGGGGATAATTCACCCCTCCACTTT. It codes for CASSLQGDNSPLHF.

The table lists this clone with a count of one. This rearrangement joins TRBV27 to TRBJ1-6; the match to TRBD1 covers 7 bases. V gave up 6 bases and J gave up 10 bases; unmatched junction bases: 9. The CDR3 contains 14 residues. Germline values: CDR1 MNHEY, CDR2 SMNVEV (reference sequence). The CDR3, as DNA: TGTGCCAGCAGGCCAGGGGGGAGCGGCTCACCCCTCCACTTT. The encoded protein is CASRPGGSGSPLHF.

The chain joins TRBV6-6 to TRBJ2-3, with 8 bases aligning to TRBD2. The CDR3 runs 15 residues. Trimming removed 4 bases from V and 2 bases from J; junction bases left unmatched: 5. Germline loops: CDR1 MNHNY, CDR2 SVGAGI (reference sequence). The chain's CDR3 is CASSLGREVTDTQYF. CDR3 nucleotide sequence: TGTGCCAGCAGTTTGGGGCGGGAGGTCACAGATACGCAGTATTTT.